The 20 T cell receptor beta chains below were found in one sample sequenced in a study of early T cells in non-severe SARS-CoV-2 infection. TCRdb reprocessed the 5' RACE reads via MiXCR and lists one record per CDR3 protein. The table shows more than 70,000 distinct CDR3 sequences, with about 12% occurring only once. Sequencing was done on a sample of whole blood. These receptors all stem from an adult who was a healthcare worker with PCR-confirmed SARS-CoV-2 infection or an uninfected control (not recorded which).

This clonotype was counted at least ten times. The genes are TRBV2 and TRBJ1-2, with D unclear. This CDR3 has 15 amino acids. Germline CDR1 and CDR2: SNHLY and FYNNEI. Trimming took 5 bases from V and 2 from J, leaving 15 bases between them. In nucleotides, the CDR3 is TGTGCCAGCAGTCTACTGATGGCGGGGAACTATGGCTACACCTTC. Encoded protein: CASSLLMAGNYGYTF. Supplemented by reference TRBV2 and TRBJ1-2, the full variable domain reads EPEVTQTPSHQVTQMGQEVILRCVPISNHLYFYWYRQILGQKVEFLVSFYNNEISEKSEIFDDQFSVERPDGSNFTLKIRSTKLEDSAMYFCASSLLMAGNYGYTFGSGTRLTVV.

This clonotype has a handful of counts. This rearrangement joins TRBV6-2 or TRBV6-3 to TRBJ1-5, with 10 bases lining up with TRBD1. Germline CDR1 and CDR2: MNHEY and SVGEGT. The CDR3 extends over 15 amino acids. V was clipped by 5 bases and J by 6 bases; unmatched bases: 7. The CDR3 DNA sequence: TGTGCCAGCAGTCCGGGACAGGGGTACAGTCAGCCCCAGCATTTT. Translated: CASSPGQGYSQPQHF.

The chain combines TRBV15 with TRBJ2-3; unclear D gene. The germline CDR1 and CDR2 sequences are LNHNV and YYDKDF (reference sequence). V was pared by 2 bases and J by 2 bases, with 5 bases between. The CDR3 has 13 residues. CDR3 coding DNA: TGTGCCACCAGCAGAAGTATCACAGATACGCAGTATTTT. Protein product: CATSRSITDTQYF.

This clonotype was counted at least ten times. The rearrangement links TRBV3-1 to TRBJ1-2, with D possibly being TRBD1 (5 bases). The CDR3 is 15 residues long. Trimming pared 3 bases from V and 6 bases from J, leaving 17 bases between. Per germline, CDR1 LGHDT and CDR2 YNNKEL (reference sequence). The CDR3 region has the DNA TGTGCCAGCAGCCACCCTACCCGGGGGGGACATGGCTACACCTTC. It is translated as CASSHPTRGGHGYTF.

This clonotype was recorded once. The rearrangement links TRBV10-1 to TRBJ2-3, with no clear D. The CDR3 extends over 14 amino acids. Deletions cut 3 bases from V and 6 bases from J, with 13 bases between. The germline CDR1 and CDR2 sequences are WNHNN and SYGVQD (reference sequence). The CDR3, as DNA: TGCGCCAGCAGTGACTCGCGGAACTCCGATACGCAGTATTTT. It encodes CASSDSRNSDTQYF.

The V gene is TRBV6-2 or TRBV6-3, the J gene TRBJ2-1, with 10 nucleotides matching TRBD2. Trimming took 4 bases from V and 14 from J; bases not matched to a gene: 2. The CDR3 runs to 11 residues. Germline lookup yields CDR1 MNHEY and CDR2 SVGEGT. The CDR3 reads CASSSGLAEFF. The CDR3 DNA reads TGTGCCAGCAGTTCTGGACTAGCGGAGTTCTTC.

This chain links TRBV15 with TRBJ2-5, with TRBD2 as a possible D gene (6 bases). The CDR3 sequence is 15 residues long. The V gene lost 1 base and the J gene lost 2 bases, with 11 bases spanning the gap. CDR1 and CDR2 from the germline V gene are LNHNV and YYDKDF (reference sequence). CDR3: CATSRVGAGQETQYF. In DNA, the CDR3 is TGTGCCACCAGCAGAGTTGGGGCGGGACAAGAGACCCAGTACTTC.

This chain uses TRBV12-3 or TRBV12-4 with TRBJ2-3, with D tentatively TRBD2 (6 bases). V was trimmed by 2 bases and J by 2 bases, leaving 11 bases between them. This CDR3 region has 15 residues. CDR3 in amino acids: CASSLILASTDTQYF. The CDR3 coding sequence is TGTGCCAGCAGTTTAATACTAGCATCCACAGATACGCAGTATTTT.

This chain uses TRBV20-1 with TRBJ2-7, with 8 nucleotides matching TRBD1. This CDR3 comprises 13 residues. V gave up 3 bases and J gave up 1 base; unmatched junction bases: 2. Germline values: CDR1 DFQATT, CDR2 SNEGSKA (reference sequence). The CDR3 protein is CSASQGASYEQYF. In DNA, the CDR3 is TGCAGTGCTAGTCAGGGGGCGTCCTACGAGCAGTACTTC.

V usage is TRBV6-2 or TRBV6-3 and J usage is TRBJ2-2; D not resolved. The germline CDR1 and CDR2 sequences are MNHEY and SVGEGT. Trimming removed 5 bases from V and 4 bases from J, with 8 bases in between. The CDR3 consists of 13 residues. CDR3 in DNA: TGTGCCAGCAGTCGACTCCCCACCGGGGAGCTGTTTTTT. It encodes CASSRLPTGELFF.

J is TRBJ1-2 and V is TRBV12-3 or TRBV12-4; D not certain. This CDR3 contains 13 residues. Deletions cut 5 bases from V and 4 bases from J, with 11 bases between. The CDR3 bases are TGTGCCAGCAGTCTTAATTGGGGCTATGGCTACACCTTC. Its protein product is CASSLNWGYGYTF.

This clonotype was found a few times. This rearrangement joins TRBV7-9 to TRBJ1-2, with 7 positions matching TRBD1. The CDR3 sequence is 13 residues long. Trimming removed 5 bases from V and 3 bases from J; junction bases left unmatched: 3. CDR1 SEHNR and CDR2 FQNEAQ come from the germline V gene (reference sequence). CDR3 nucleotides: TGTGCCAGCAGCATCGGGACAGACTATGGCTACACCTTC. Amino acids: CASSIGTDYGYTF.

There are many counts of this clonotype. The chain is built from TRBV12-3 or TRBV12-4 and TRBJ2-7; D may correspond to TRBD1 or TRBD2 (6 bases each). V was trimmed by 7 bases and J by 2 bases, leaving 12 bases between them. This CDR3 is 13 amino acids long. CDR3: CASTLGGTYEQYF. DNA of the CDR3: TGTGCCAGCACCCTGGGGGGCACCTACGAGCAGTACTTC.

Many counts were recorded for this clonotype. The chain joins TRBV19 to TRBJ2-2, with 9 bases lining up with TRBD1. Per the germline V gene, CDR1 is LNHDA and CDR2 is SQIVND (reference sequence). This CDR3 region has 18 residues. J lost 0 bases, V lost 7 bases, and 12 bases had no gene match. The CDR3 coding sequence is TGTGCCAGTACCAGGTCACCGGGACAGGGAGCGAACACCGGGGAGCTGTTTTTT. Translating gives CASTRSPGQGANTGELFF.

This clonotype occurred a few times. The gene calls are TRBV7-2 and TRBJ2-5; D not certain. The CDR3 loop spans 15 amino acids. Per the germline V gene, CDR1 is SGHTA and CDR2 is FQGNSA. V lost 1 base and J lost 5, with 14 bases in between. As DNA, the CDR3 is TGTGCCAGCAGCTTAGGTTTCTCTCTTTCTGAGACCCAGTACTTC. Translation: CASSLGFSLSETQYF. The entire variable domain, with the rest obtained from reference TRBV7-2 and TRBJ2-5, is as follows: GAGVSQSPSNKVTEKGKDVELRCDPISGHTALYWYRQSLGQGLEFLIYFQGNSAPDKSGLPSDRFSAERTGGSVSTLTIQRTQQEDSAVYLCASSLGFSLSETQYFGPGTRLLVL.

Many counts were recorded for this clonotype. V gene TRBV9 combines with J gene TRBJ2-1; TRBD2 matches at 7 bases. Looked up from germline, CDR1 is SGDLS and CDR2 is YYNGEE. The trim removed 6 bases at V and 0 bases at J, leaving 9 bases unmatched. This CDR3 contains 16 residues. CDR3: CASTRGAGSSYNEQFF. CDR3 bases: TGTGCCAGCACCCGAGGAGCGGGGAGCTCCTACAATGAGCAGTTCTTC.

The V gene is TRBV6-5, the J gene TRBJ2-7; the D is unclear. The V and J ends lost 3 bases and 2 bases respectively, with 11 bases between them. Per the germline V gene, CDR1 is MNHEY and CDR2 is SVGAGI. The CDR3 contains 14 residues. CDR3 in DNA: TGTGCCAGCAGTTATAGCCCGTCAACCTACGAGCAGTACTTC. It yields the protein CASSYSPSTYEQYF.

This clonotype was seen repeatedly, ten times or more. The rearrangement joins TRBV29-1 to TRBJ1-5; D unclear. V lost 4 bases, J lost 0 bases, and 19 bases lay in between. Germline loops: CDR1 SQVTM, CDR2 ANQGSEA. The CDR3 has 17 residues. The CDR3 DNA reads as TGCAGCGTTGCGCATGAGGCAGGCGCAAATAGCAATCAGCCCCAGCATTTT. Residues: CSVAHEAGANSNQPQHF.

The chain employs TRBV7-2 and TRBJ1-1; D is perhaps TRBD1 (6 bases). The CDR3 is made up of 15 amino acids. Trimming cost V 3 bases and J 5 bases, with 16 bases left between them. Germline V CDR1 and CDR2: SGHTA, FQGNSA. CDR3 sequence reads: CASSFLQGLRTEAFF. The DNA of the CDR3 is TGTGCCAGCAGCTTTTTACAGGGCTTAAGGACTGAAGCTTTCTTT.

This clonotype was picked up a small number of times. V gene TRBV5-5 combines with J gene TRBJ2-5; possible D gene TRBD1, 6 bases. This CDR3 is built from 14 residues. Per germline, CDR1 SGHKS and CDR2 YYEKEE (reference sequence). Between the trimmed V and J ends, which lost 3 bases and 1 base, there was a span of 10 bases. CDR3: CASSSQGGQETQYF. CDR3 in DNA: TGTGCCAGCAGCTCACAAGGGGGCCAAGAGACCCAGTACTTC.